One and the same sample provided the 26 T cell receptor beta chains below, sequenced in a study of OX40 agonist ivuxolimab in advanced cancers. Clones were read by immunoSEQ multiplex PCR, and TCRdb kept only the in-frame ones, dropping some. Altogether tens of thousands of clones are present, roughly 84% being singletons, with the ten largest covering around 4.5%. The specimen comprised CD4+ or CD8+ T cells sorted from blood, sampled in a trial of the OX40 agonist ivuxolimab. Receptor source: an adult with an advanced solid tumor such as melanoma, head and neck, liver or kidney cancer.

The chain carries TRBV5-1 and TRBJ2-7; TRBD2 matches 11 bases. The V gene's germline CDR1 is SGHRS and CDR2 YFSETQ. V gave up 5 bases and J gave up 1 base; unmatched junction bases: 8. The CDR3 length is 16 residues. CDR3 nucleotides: TGCGCCAGCAGTTCTACTAGCGGGAGAGGGTCCTACGAGCAGTACTTC. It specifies CASSSTSGRGSYEQYF.

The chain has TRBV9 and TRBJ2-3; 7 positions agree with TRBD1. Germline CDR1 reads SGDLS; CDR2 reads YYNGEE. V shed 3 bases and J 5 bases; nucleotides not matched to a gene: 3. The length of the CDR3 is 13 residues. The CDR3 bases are TGTGCCAGCAGCGGCTACAGGGGAGATACGCAGTATTTT. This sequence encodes CASSGYRGDTQYF.

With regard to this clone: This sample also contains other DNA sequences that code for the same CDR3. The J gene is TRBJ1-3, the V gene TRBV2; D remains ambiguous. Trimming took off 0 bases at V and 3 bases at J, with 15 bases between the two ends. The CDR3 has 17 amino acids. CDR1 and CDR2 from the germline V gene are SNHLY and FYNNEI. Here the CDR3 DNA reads TGTGCCAGCAGTGAAGCGAGTCCGGGAAAGGGTGGAAACACCATATATTTT. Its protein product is CASSEASPGKGGNTIYF.

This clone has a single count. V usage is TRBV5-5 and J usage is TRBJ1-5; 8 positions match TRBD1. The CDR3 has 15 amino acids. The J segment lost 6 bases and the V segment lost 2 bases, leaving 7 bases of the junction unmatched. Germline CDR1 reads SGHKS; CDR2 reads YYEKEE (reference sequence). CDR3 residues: CASSLGQGGGQPQHF. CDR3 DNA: TGTGCCAGCAGCTTAGGACAGGGAGGGGGTCAGCCCCAGCATTTT. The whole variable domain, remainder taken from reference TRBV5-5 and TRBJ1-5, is DAGVTQSPTHLIKTRGQQVTLRCSPISGHKSVSWYQQVLGQGPQFIFQYYEKEERGRGNFPDRFSARQFPNYSSELNVNALLLGDSALYLCASSLGQGGGQPQHFGDGTRLSIL.

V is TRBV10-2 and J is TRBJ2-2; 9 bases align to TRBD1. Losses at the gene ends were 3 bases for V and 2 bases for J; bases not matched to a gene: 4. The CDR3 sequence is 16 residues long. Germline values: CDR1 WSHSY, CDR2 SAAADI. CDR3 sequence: CASSETGQGNTGELFF. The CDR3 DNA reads TGCGCCAGCAGTGAAACGGGACAGGGTAACACCGGGGAGCTGTTTTTT.

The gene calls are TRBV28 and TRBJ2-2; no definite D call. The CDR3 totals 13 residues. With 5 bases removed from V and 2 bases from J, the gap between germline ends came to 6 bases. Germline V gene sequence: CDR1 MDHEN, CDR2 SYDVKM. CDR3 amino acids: CASSLYNTGELFF. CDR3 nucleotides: TGTGCCAGCAGTCTCTATAACACCGGGGAGCTGTTTTTT.

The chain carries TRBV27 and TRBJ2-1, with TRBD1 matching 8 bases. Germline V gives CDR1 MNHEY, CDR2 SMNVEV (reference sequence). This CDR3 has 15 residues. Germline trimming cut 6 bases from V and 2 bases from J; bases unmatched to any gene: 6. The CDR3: CASRPQGQAYNEQFF. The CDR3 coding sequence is TGTGCCAGCAGACCCCAGGGACAGGCCTACAATGAGCAGTTCTTC.

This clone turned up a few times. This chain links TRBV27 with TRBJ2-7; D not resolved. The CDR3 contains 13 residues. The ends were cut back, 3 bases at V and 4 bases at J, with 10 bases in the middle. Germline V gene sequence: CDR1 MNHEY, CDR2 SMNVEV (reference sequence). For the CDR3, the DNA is TGTGCCAGCAGTTTCTCCAGGTCGTACGAGCAGTACTTC. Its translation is CASSFSRSYEQYF.

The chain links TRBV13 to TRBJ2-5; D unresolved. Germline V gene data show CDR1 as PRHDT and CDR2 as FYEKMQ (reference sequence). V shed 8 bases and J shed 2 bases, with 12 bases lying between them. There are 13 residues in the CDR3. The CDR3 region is CASGGRQQETQYF. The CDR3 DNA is TGTGCCAGCGGCGGACGGCAACAAGAGACCCAGTACTTC.

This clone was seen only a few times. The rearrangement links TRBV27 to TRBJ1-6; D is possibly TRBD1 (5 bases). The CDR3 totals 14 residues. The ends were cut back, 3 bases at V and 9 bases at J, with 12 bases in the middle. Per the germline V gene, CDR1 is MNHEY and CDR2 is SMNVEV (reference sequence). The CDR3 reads CASSLLGEGSPLHF. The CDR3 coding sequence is TGTGCCAGCAGTTTGTTGGGGGAAGGTTCACCCCTCCACTTT.

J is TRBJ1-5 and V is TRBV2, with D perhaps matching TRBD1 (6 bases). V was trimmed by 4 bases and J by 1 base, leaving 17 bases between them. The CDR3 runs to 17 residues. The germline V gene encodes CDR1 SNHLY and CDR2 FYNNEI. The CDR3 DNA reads TGTGCCAGCAGTGGGTACGGAACAGGGCGGAGCAATCAGCCCCAGCATTTT. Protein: CASSGYGTGRSNQPQHF.

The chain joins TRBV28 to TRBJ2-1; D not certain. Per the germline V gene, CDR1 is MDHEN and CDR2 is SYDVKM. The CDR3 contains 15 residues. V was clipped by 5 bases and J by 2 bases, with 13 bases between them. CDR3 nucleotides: TGTGCCAGCAGTAACCATGAGGTCACCTACAATGAGCAGTTCTTC. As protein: CASSNHEVTYNEQFF. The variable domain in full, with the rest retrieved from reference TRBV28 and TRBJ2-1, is DVKVTQSSRYLVKRTGEKVFLECVQDMDHENMFWYRQDPGLGLRLIYFSYDVKMKEKGDIPEGYSVSREKKERFSLILESASTNQTSMYLCASSNHEVTYNEQFFGPGTRLTVL.

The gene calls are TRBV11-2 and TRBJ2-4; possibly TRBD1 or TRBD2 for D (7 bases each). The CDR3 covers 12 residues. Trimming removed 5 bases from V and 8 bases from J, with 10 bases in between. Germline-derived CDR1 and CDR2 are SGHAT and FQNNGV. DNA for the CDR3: TGTGCCAGCAGCCCAGGGGGGGACATTCAGTACTTC. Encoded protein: CASSPGGDIQYF.

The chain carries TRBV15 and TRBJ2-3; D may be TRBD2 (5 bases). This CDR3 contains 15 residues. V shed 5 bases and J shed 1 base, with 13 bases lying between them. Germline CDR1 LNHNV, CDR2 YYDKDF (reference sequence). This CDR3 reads CATSGRGSGTDTQYF. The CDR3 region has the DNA TGTGCCACCAGCGGCCGAGGGTCAGGCACAGATACGCAGTATTTT.

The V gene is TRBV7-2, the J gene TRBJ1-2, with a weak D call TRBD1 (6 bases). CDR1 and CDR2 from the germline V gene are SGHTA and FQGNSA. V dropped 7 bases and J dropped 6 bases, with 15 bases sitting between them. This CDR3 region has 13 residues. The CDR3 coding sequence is TGTGCCAGCACCGAAGCGGGGGCGCATGGCTACACCTTC. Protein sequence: CASTEAGAHGYTF.

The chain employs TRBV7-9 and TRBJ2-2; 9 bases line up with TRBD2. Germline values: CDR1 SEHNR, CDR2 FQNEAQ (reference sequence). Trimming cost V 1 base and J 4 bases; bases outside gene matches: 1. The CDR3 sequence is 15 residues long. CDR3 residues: CASSLGGRVTGELFF. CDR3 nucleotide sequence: TGTGCCAGCAGCTTAGGCGGGAGGGTCACCGGGGAGCTGTTTTTT. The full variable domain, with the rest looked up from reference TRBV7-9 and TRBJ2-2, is DTGVSQNPRHKITKRGQNVTFRCDPISEHNRLYWYRQTLGQGPEFLTYFQNEAQLEKSRLLSDRFSAERPKGSFSTLEIQRTEQGDSAMYLCASSLGGRVTGELFFGEGSRLTVL.

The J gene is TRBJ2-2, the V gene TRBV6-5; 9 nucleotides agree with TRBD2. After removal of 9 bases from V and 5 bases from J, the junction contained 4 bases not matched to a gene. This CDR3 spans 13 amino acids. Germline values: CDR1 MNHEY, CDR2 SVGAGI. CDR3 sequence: CASSGGPTGELFF. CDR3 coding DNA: TGTGCCAGTAGCGGGGGACCGACCGGGGAGCTGTTTTTT.

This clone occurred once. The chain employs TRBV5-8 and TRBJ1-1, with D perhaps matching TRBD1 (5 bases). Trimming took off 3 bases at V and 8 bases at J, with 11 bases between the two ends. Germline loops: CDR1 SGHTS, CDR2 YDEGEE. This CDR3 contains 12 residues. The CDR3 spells CASSSQAAEAFF. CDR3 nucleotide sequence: TGTGCCAGCAGCTCACAGGCAGCCGAAGCTTTCTTT.

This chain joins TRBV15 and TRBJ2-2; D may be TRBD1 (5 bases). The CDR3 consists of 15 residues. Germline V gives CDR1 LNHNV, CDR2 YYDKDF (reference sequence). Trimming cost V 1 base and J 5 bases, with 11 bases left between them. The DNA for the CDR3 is TGTGCCACCAGCAGAGGGGGCTTGTGGACCGGGGAGCTGTTTTTT. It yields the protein CATSRGGLWTGELFF.

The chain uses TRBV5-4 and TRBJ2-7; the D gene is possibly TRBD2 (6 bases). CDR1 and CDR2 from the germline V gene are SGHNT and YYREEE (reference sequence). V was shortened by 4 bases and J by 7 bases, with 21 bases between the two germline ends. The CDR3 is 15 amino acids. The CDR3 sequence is CASSPGSSAAGEQYF. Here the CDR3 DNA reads TGTGCCAGCAGCCCGGGTTCCTCCGCCGCGGGGGAGCAGTACTTC.

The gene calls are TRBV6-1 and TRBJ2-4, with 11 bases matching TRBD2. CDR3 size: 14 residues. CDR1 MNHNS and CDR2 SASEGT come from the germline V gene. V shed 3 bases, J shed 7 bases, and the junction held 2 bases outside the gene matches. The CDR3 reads CASSESSGRNIQYF. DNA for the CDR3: TGTGCCAGCAGTGAGTCTAGCGGGAGGAACATTCAGTACTTC.

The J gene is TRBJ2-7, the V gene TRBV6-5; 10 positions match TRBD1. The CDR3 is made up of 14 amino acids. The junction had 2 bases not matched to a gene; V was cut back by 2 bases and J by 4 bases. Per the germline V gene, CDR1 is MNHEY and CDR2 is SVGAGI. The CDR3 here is CASSYLDRGYEQYF. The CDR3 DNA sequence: TGTGCCAGCAGTTACCTGGACAGGGGGTACGAGCAGTACTTC.

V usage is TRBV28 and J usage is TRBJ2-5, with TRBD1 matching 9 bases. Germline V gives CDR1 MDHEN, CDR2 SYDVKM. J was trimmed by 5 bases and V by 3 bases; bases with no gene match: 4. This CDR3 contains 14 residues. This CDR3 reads CASSFTGGQETQYF. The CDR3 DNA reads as TGTGCCAGCAGTTTCACAGGGGGCCAGGAGACCCAGTACTTC.

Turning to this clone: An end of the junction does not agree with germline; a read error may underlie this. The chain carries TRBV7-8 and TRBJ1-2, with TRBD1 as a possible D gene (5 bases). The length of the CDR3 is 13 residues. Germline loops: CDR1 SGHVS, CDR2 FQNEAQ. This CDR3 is CASSITGNRPLVF. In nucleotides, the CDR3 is TGTGCCAGCAGCATTACGGGTAACAGGCCTCTAGTCTTC.

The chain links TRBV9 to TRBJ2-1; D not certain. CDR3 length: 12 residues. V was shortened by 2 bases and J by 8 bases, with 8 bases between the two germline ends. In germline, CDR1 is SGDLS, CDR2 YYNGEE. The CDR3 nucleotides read TGTGCCAGCAGCGTCGTTGGGGATGAGCAGTTCTTC. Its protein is CASSVVGDEQFF.

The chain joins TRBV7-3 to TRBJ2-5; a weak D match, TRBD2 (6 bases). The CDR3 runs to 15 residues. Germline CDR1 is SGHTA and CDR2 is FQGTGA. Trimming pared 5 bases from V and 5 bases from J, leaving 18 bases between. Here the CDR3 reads CASSPFGLALETQYF. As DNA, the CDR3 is TGTGCCAGCAGCCCGTTCGGTCTAGCGCTCGAGACCCAGTACTTC.